This T cell receptor (beta chain) originates from a study of T cell changes during pregnancy in multiple sclerosis. The CDR3 consists of 15 residues. V lost 4 bases to trimming and J lost 7 bases; unmatched junction nucleotides: 7. Per germline, CDR1 LGHNA and CDR2 YNFKEQ. Profiled with immunoSEQ multiplex PCR; TCRdb holds only in-frame clones, not every one. The table has about 24,000 clones, around nine tenths seen once. Sample: CD8+ T cells from peripheral blood mononuclear cells, taken in the third trimester of pregnancy. The clonotype was recovered from a female donor in good health, enrolled as a control in a pregnancy study. This chain joins TRBV4-2 and TRBJ2-7, with TRBD2 matching 13 bases. The CDR3 DNA reads as TGTGCCAGCAGCCGAGGGACTAGCGGGGCGATGGAGCAGTACTTC. Its protein product is CASSRGTSGAMEQYF.